One sample yielded the 26 T cell receptor beta chains listed below, sequenced in a study of T cells in Graves' hyperthyroidism and ophthalmopathy. Authors of the study amplified TCR beta CDR3 regions from RNA transcripts. The TCR CDR3 was amplified in a first-round RT-PCR using the HTBI primer set. TCRdb ran MiXCR on the multiplex PCR reads and lists one entry per CDR3 protein. The data show 300,000 to 350,000 distinct CDR3 sequences, with around 20% seen just once and about 50% held by the top ten. Material for sequencing was blood. The origin of the receptors is a woman aged 45-65 years with Graves' hyperthyroidism.

The chain recombines TRBV27 with TRBJ1-1; D is possibly TRBD1 (5 bases). Trimming stripped 7 bases from V and 1 base from J, with 13 bases between. The CDR3 covers 14 residues. CDR1 and CDR2 from the germline V gene are MNHEY and SMNVEV (reference sequence). Here the CDR3 DNA reads TGTGCCAGCACTCAACTGGGGGGGAACACTGAAGCTTTCTTT. It codes for CASTQLGGNTEAFF.

This clonotype was detected a few times. The rearrangement links TRBV19 to TRBJ1-1, with TRBD1 matching over 9 bases. CDR1 LNHDA and CDR2 SQIVND come from the germline V gene (reference sequence). V shed 1 base and J 1 base; nucleotides not matched to a gene: 7. The CDR3 is 17 amino acids. CDR3 in amino acids: CASSIARGQGQNTEAFF. The CDR3 DNA sequence: TGTGCCAGTAGTATAGCACGGGGACAGGGACAGAACACTGAAGCTTTCTTT.

This clonotype showed up just a few times. The genes are TRBV20-1 and TRBJ2-7; 8 bases align to TRBD2. The CDR3 is made up of 12 amino acids. The V gene end was trimmed by 7 bases and the J gene end by 6 bases; junction bases not matched to a gene: 8. CDR1 is DFQATT and CDR2 is SNEGSKA in the germline V gene (reference sequence). The CDR3 protein is CSGAAGGSEQYF. CDR3 DNA sequence: TGCAGTGGGGCTGCGGGAGGCTCCGAGCAGTACTTC.

This clonotype was counted ten times or more. The gene calls are TRBV6-1 and TRBJ2-7, with 9 bases matching TRBD2. The CDR3 runs 17 residues. After removal of 5 bases from V and 0 bases from J, the junction contained 11 bases not matched to a gene. Looked up from germline, CDR1 is MNHNS and CDR2 is SASEGT. CDR3 amino acids: CASSSLGLALSSYEQYF. CDR3 nucleotides: TGTGCCAGCAGTTCCTTAGGACTAGCGCTAAGCTCCTACGAGCAGTACTTC.

This rearrangement joins TRBV5-1 to TRBJ2-3; D is unclear. The germline gives CDR1 SGHRS, CDR2 YFSETQ. V dropped 4 bases and J dropped 6 bases, with 6 bases sitting between them. The CDR3 length is 11 residues. CDR3 residues: CASSVEDTQYF. The DNA for the CDR3 is TGCGCCAGCAGCGTGGAGGATACGCAGTATTTT.

This clonotype showed up many times. The chain couples TRBV11-2 to TRBJ2-3, with a weak D call TRBD1 (5 bases). The CDR3 is 14 residues long. Trimming removed 4 bases at V and 1 base at J, with 9 bases between. Germline V lookup: CDR1 SGHAT, CDR2 FQNNGV. The CDR3 sequence is CASSSQGRTDTQYF. In DNA form, the CDR3 reads TGTGCCAGCAGCTCCCAGGGTCGCACAGATACGCAGTATTTT.

This chain uses TRBV20-1 with TRBJ2-5; D perhaps matches TRBD1 (6 bases). CDR1 is DFQATT, CDR2 SNEGSKA, per germline (reference sequence). V lost 6 bases and J lost 4, with 15 bases in between. This CDR3 contains 13 residues. DNA for the CDR3: TGCAGTGCAAACAGGGAAGGAAGAGAGACCCAGTACTTC. Its translation: CSANREGRETQYF.

This clonotype was counted at least ten times. This rearrangement joins TRBV15 to TRBJ1-2; D gene ambiguous. The CDR3 length is 16 residues. Germline CDR1 is LNHNV and CDR2 is YYDKDF (reference sequence). V was cut by 6 bases and J by 4 bases, with 21 bases left in between. In DNA, the CDR3 is TGTGCCACCAGAAGTCAGGCTCCCTCTGAGGGCTATGGCTACACCTTC. This gives the protein CATRSQAPSEGYGYTF.

This clonotype was seen many times. CDR3 sequence (DNA): TGTGCCAGCAGTGCCCGGACAGGGTTTCAGCCCCAGCATTTT. It yields the protein CASSARTGFQPQHF. The chain has TRBV28 and TRBJ1-5, with 8 bases lining up with TRBD1. The germline V gene has CDR1 MDHEN and CDR2 SYDVKM. V lost 5 bases, J lost 6 bases, and 6 bases stayed unmatched. The CDR3 has 14 residues.

The V gene is TRBV5-4, the J gene TRBJ2-2, with a tentative D call TRBD2 (5 bases). Germline values: CDR1 SGHNT, CDR2 YYREEE (reference sequence). The CDR3 has 15 residues. The germline V and J ends were trimmed by 1 base and 0 bases, with 7 bases remaining between them. Here the CDR3 reads CASSLIGTNTGELFF. In DNA, the CDR3 is TGTGCCAGCAGCTTGATCGGGACGAACACCGGGGAGCTGTTTTTT.

The CDR3 DNA reads TGCAGCGTTGAATCCAGGGGTTTTCCGTACTTC. The encoded protein is CSVESRGFPYF. The chain combines TRBV29-1 with TRBJ2-5; weak D call: TRBD1 (6 bases). Trimming took off 2 bases at V and 13 bases at J, with 14 bases between the two ends. The CDR3 runs to 11 residues. Looked up from germline, CDR1 is SQVTM and CDR2 is ANQGSEA.

This clonotype was seen many times. The chain joins TRBV5-1 to TRBJ2-3; a possible D gene is TRBD2 (5 bases). Trimming took off 2 bases at V and 1 base at J, with 14 bases between the two ends. The length of the CDR3 is 16 residues. Germline CDR1 is SGHRS and CDR2 is YFSETQ. CDR3 protein: CASSFSGVGGTDTQYF. CDR3 DNA: TGCGCCAGCAGCTTCTCCGGGGTAGGCGGCACAGATACGCAGTATTTT.

There are many counts of this clonotype. CDR3: CASYPLGPPKDTQYF. The CDR3 bases are TGTGCCAGCTATCCACTGGGGCCACCAAAAGATACGCAGTATTTT. The V call is TRBV28, the J call TRBJ2-3, with D possibly matching TRBD1 (5 bases). V lost 8 bases to trimming and J lost 5 bases, with 20 bases between them. Germline V gene data show CDR1 as MDHEN and CDR2 as SYDVKM. The CDR3 length is 15 residues. Looking up the rest from reference TRBV28 and TRBJ2-3 gives the full variable domain: DVKVTQSSRYLVKRTGEKVFLECVQDMDHENMFWYRQDPGLGLRLIYFSYDVKMKEKGDIPEGYSVSREKKERFSLILESASTNQTSMYLCASYPLGPPKDTQYFGPGTRLTVL.

The J gene is TRBJ1-2, the V gene TRBV6-1, with D perhaps matching TRBD1 (5 bases). This CDR3 contains 13 residues. V was cut by 3 bases and J by 9 bases, with 14 bases left in between. Germline CDR1 and CDR2: MNHNS and SASEGT. The CDR3 nucleotides read TGTGCCAGCAGTGAGCCCCCCCAGGGAAGCTACACCTTC. Its protein product is CASSEPPQGSYTF.

This clonotype has only a few counts. The chain recombines TRBV11-3 with TRBJ2-3; possibly TRBD1 for D (5 bases). The CDR3 runs to 13 residues. Deletions cut 5 bases from V and 1 base from J, with 7 bases between. The germline gives CDR1 SGHNT, CDR2 YENEEA. CDR3 sequence (DNA): TGTGCCAGCAGCACACAGGGCACAGATACGCAGTATTTT. Translating gives CASSTQGTDTQYF. The variable domain in full, completed from reference TRBV11-3 and TRBJ2-3, reads EAGVVQSPRYKIIEKKQPVAFWCNPISGHNTLYWYLQNLGQGPELLIRYENEEAVDDSQLPKDRFSAERLKGVDSTLKIQPAELGDSAVYLCASSTQGTDTQYFGPGTRLTVL.

The chain is built from TRBV10-2 and TRBJ2-1, with TRBD1 matching over 8 bases. The CDR3 runs 12 residues. Trimming removed 7 bases from V and 9 bases from J; junction bases left unmatched: 5. In germline, CDR1 is WSHSY, CDR2 SAAADI. CDR3 sequence: CASKAGGGEQFF. The DNA of the CDR3 is TGCGCCAGCAAGGCAGGGGGCGGTGAGCAGTTCTTC.

This clonotype was counted many times. This chain connects TRBV3-1 to TRBJ2-7; D call uncertain. The CDR3 covers 14 residues. V was cut by 1 base and J by 1 base, with 8 bases left in between. Per germline, CDR1 LGHDT and CDR2 YNNKEL (reference sequence). CDR3 amino acids: CASSQGFSSYEQYF. CDR3 in DNA: TGTGCCAGCAGCCAAGGCTTCAGTTCCTACGAGCAGTACTTC.

V usage is TRBV12-3 or TRBV12-4 and J usage is TRBJ2-1; 9 bases are a match to TRBD2. Unmatched junction bases numbered 5, after V lost 6 bases and J lost 5 bases. The CDR3 consists of 14 residues. The CDR3 loop reads CASRLVAGDNEQFF. In DNA form, the CDR3 reads TGTGCCAGCAGACTAGTAGCGGGAGACAATGAGCAGTTCTTC.

Ten or more counts support this clonotype. The J gene is TRBJ1-5, the V gene TRBV6-1; 7 positions agree with TRBD1. CDR3 length: 14 amino acids. Per germline, CDR1 MNHNS and CDR2 SASEGT. The J segment lost 3 bases and the V segment lost 6 bases, leaving 5 bases of the junction unmatched. The CDR3 DNA reads TGTGCCAGCAGGACCGGGACAGTCAATCAGCCCCAGCATTTT. As protein: CASRTGTVNQPQHF.

DNA for the CDR3: TGTGCCAGCAGTTTACCACTACCGGGACTAGGCCCCTACGAGCAGTACTTC. Amino acids: CASSLPLPGLGPYEQYF. This chain links TRBV12-3 or TRBV12-4 with TRBJ2-7; 8 nucleotides line up with TRBD2. V lost 2 bases and J lost 2; bases outside the gene matches: 11. This CDR3 is built from 17 residues.

This clonotype was found many times. This sequence joins TRBV12-3 or TRBV12-4 and TRBJ1-5, with D unresolved. CDR3 length equals 13 residues. Trimming took 5 bases from V and 7 from J, leaving 12 bases between them. CDR3 bases: TGTGCCAGCAGTCAACGGGTAGGGCAGCCCCAGCATTTT. Amino acids: CASSQRVGQPQHF.

The rearrangement links TRBV2 to TRBJ1-5, with 7 bases aligning to TRBD1. The germline V gene encodes CDR1 SNHLY and CDR2 FYNNEI. V lost 7 bases and J lost 3; bases outside the gene matches: 9. The CDR3 covers 15 residues. CDR3 DNA sequence: TGTGCCAGCAATAACAGGGGATCTTACAATCAGCCCCAGCATTTT. Translated: CASNNRGSYNQPQHF.

This clonotype showed up just once. CDR3: CATSDTSGGMETQYF. For the CDR3, the DNA is TGTGCCACCAGTGATACCTCAGGGGGGATGGAGACCCAGTACTTC. This chain uses TRBV24-1 with TRBJ2-5; D perhaps matches TRBD1 (7 bases). V lost 3 bases to trimming and J lost 5 bases, with 15 bases between them. Germline CDR1 is KGHDR and CDR2 is SFDVKD. The CDR3 length is 15 residues.

This clonotype was observed a few times. J is TRBJ2-1 and V is TRBV7-9, with TRBD2 identical over 11 bases. Looked up from germline, CDR1 is SEHNR and CDR2 is FQNEAQ (reference sequence). CDR3 size: 15 residues. V was pared by 2 bases and J by 9 bases, with 6 bases of the junction left unmatched. CDR3 in amino acids: CASSLHSGGASEQFF. In nucleotides, the CDR3 is TGTGCCAGCAGCTTACATAGCGGGGGGGCCTCTGAGCAGTTCTTC.

This chain uses TRBV20-1 with TRBJ2-1; 8 positions agree with TRBD2. CDR1 and CDR2 (germline): DFQATT, SNEGSKA (reference sequence). V was pared by 3 bases and J by 5 bases, with 9 bases of the junction left unmatched. There are 15 residues in the CDR3. This chain's CDR3 is CSARTHSGSDNEQFF. The CDR3 nucleotides are TGCAGTGCTAGGACCCACAGCGGGAGTGACAATGAGCAGTTCTTC.

The chain joins TRBV4-1 to TRBJ2-5; TRBD2 agrees at 7 bases. Germline trimming cut 4 bases from V and 2 bases from J; bases unmatched to any gene: 16. CDR3 length: 18 residues. Germline lookup yields CDR1 MGHRA and CDR2 YSYEKL. The CDR3 DNA follows: TGCGCCAGCAGCCGCCTTGGGGGGGTGGGGTCGTGGCAAGAGACCCAGTACTTC. Translation gives CASSRLGGVGSWQETQYF.